The clone carrying this T cell receptor beta chain was detected only a few times. Its target is not known. A second PCR of roughly 7 to 11 cycles used a sample-barcoded 5' primer and a J-beta primer mix. A tag from a template-switch adaptor with 12 random nucleotides marked each cDNA molecule. TCRdb recomputed calls from the 5' RACE reads with MiXCR, one row per CDR3 protein. The sample carries roughly 1.6 million distinct CDR3 sequences, roughly 32% recorded once. This sample is part of a study of blood T cells in healthy people across ages. Study-wide findings and caveats: The recorded TCR beta diversity per million T cells decreased in a roughly linear manner with age.

V was pared by 6 bases and J by 3 bases, with 11 bases between. The CDR3 totals 13 residues. Each donor had roughly 10 milliliters of peripheral blood drawn. The sequenced sample consisted of blood. This receptor was identified in a woman aged 25-40 years in good health. This chain joins TRBV12-3 or TRBV12-4 and TRBJ1-2; D call uncertain. The CDR3 nucleotides are TGTGCCAGCAGCGAGACAACACACTATGGCTACACCTTC. Its protein is CASSETTHYGYTF.